These 6 T cell receptor beta chains were sequenced from one sample in a study of shared clonotypes between healthy human individuals. Using immunoSEQ multiplex PCR, the repertoire was profiled, and TCRdb retains in-frame clones only, with some absent. The sample yields some 2,500,000 clones, 90% to 95% seen once. The material sequenced was naive CD4+ T cells from PBMCs. As to subset: CD45RA+ positively selected. The receptors were gathered from a man younger than 35 in good health. Some clones in this sample may be carry-over from other donors' samples.

The rearrangement uses TRBV4-1 and TRBJ1-5; TRBD1 is a possible D gene (6 bases). This CDR3 comprises 15 residues. The germline V gene has CDR1 MGHRA and CDR2 YSYEKL. Trimming shortened V by 3 bases and J by 15 bases, and 24 bases separated the two germline ends. In DNA form, the CDR3 reads TGCGCCAGCAGCCACTCTACGGCGGGCCCCCAGGGGAGGCATTTT. Amino acids: CASSHSTAGPQGRHF.

The chain couples TRBV5-1 to TRBJ2-5; TRBD2 aligns across 8 bases. Trimming took 7 bases from V and 5 from J; bases not matched to a gene: 16. Germline V CDR1 and CDR2: SGHRS, YFSETQ. The CDR3 runs 16 residues. The CDR3 coding sequence is TGCGCCAGCCTTAGAGGGGTAGCGGGAAGGTTGGAGACCCAGTACTTC. This translates into CASLRGVAGRLETQYF.

This rearrangement joins TRBV20-1 to TRBJ2-5; D gene uncertain. The CDR3 spans 11 residues. The V end was cut by 1 base, the J end by 5 bases, with 5 bases between. Germline-derived CDR1 and CDR2 are DFQATT and SNEGSKA (reference sequence). The CDR3 region is CSARAVETQYF. The CDR3 coding sequence is TGCAGTGCTAGAGCAGTGGAGACCCAGTACTTC.

Remarks on this clone: Different DNA sequences within this sample yield the same CDR3. CDR3 bases: TGTGCCAGCAGCTTGGAGGGACCTTATAGCAATCAGCCCCAGCATTTT. Protein sequence: CASSLEGPYSNQPQHF. The chain joins TRBV7-8 to TRBJ1-5, with D perhaps TRBD1 (5 bases). The ends were cut back, 3 bases at V and 0 bases at J, with 12 bases in the middle. The CDR3 runs to 16 residues. Germline CDR1 is SGHVS and CDR2 is FQNEAQ.

Written as DNA, the CDR3 is TGTGCCATCAGTGAGTCAGCAGGGGAAGAGACCCAGTACTTC. Encoded protein: CAISESAGEETQYF. V usage is TRBV10-3 and J usage is TRBJ2-5; D perhaps matches TRBD1 (6 bases). The germline CDR1 and CDR2 sequences are ENHRY and SYGVKD. The CDR3 contains 14 residues. Trimming left V 0 bases short and J 3 bases short, with 8 bases between.

V usage is TRBV30 and J usage is TRBJ2-3; 8 positions agree with TRBD1. Per germline, CDR1 GTSNPN and CDR2 SVGIG (reference sequence). This CDR3 comprises 15 residues. V gave up 1 base and J gave up 3 bases; unmatched junction bases: 6. The CDR3 protein is CAWSAGQGGTDTQYF. The CDR3 coding sequence is TGTGCCTGGAGTGCTGGACAGGGCGGAACAGATACGCAGTATTTT.